These 2 T cell receptor beta chains were sequenced from one sample in a study of cytomegalovirus exposure and HLA in healthy donors. Researchers ran the PCR with 60 Vbeta and 13 Jbeta primers. TCRdb's table, derived via immunoSEQ multiplex PCR, lists solely in-frame clones and lacks some. The sample shows about 120,000 clones, and 3.5% to 4.5% sits with its ten largest clones. The sample comprised PBMCs. These receptor sequences come from a man aged 25 to 40 in good health and CMV-seronegative.

The chain has TRBV6-5 and TRBJ1-2, with D perhaps TRBD1 (6 bases). This CDR3 contains 14 residues. The V end was cut by 4 bases, the J end by 3 bases, with 12 bases between. In germline, CDR1 is MNHEY, CDR2 SVGAGI. CDR3 bases: TGTGCCAGCAGTTTAATGGGGGCGGACTATGGCTACACCTTC. It encodes CASSLMGADYGYTF.

The rearrangement joins TRBV7-9 to TRBJ2-1; no definite D call. The CDR3 length is 12 residues. CDR1 is SEHNR and CDR2 is FQNEAQ in the germline V gene (reference sequence). The V and J ends lost 0 bases and 15 bases respectively, with 12 bases between them. The CDR3 DNA reads TGTGCCAGCAGCTTAGCCCCCGGAGATCCGTTCTTC. Translation: CASSLAPGDPFF.